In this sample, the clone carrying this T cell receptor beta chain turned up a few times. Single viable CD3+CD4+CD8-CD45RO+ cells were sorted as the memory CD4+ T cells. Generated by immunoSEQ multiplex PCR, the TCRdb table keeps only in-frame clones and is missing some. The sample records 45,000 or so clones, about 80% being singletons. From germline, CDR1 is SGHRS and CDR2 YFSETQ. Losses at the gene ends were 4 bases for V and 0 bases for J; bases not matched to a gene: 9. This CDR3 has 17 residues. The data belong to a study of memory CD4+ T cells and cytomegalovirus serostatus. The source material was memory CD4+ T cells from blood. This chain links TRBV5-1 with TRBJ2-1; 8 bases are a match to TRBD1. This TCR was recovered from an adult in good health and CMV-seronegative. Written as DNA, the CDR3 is TGCGCCAGCAGCCCCCAGGGGGCGACAGGCTCCTACAATGAGCAGTTCTTC. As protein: CASSPQGATGSYNEQFF.